This T cell receptor (beta chain) was found in a study of CD8 T cells in Susac syndrome. Negative isolation yielded the CD8+ and CD4+ T cells, while FACS enriched the TEMRA cells. With random hexamers, reverse transcription was performed on roughly 0.45 to 1 ug of RNA. Multiplex immunoSEQ PCR targeted 54 Vbeta and 13 Jbeta TCR beta segments. TCRdb redid the calling of the immunoSEQ multiplex PCR reads with MiXCR, one entry per CDR3 protein. This sample has approximately 110,000 distinct CDR3 sequences, with 85% to 95% found just once. This receptor was identified in a human donor with multiple sclerosis. Sequencing was performed on CD8+ T cells from PBMCs.

The CDR3: CAIFDRWDYGYTF. Written as DNA, the CDR3 is TGTGCCATCTTCGACAGGTGGGACTATGGCTACACCTTC. The chain joins TRBV19 to TRBJ1-2; D may be TRBD1 (6 bases). Trimming cost V 10 bases and J 3 bases, with 15 bases left between them. Germline assignment: CDR1 LNHDA and CDR2 SQIVND (reference sequence). CDR3 length equals 13 residues.